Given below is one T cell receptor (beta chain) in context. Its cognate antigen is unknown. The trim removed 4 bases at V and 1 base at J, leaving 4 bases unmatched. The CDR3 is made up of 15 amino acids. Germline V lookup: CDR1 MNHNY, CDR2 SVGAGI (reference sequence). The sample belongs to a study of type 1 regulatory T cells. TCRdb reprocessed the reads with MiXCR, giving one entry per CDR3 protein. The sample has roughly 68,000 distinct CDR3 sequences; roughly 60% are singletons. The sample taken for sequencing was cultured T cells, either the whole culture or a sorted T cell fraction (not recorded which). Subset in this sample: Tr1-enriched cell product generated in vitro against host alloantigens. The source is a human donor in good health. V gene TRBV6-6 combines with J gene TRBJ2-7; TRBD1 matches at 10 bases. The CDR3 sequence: CASSWPGQGSYEQYF. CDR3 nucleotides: TGTGCCAGCAGTTGGCCGGGACAGGGGTCCTACGAGCAGTACTTC.